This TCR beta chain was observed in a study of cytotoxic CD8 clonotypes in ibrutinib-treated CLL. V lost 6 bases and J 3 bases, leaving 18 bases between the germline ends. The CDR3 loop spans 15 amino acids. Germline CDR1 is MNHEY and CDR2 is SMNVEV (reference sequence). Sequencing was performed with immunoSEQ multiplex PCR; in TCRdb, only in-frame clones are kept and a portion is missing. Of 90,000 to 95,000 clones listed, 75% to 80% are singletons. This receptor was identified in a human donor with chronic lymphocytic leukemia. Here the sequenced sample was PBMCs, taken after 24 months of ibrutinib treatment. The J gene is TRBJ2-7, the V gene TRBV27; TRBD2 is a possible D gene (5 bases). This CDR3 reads CASSLSAGGYYEQYF. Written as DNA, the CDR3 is TGTGCCAGCAGCCTTAGCGCGGGCGGTTACTACGAGCAGTACTTC.